This TCR beta chain was obtained from a study of shared clonotypes between healthy human individuals. Study-level information: Contributing individuals were a couple of females and three males aged 18 to 49.

Germline lookup yields CDR1 SGHRS and CDR2 YFSETQ. There are 17 residues in the CDR3. The V segment lost 3 bases and the J segment 5 bases; nucleotides outside the gene matches: 14. Genomic DNA of each subset was evenly split across several immunoSEQ plates. Input per replicate PCR of unsorted PBMC was around 300 ng DNA, corresponding to 33,000 or so T cell genomes. Generated by immunoSEQ multiplex PCR, the TCRdb table keeps only in-frame clones and is missing some. The sample records fewer than 600,000 clones, roughly 77% being singletons. Everyone who donated was a Caucasian adult who lived in Nashville, Tennessee.

The clonotype comes from a woman aged 40 to 50 in good health. Some clones in this sample may be carry-over from other donors' samples. The sample was PBMCs. The rearrangement links TRBV5-1 to TRBJ2-5; 9 nucleotides match TRBD1. CDR3: CASSWGPKTGGMETQYF. The CDR3 bases are TGCGCCAGCAGCTGGGGACCAAAGACAGGGGGAATGGAGACCCAGTACTTC.